This is a list of T cell receptor beta chains from one sample in a study of blood T cell repertoires in COVID-19. The method was immunoSEQ multiplex PCR; TCRdb's version includes in-frame clones alone and lacks a portion of them. The sample gives under 350,000 clones, roughly 89% of which show up once; approximately 4.2% is in the top ten. Sequencing input: peripheral blood. These receptors all stem from a man between 40 and 49 years old with acute or convalescent COVID-19. Each CDR3 is given with its conserved first and last residue. D genes are given only for firm matches. Clone sizes are given selectively: once, few, many, or a class where the clone is expanded.

j_gene	abundance	v_gene	d_gene	CDR3aa	CDR3nt
TRBJ2-3	-	TRBV7-9	-	CASRPTPSIDTQYF	TGTGCCAGCAGACCCACTCCATCAATAGATACGCAGTATTTT
TRBJ1-4	-	TRBV6-5	-	CASRAGATNEKLFF	TGTGCCAGCAGGGCAGGGGCCACTAATGAAAAACTGTTTTTT
TRBJ1-1	few	TRBV9	-	CASSVDSFAEAFF	TGTGCCAGCAGCGTTGACAGTTTTGCTGAAGCTTTCTTT
TRBJ2-3	-	TRBV7-9	-	CASSLGTPESTDTQYF	TGTGCCAGCAGCTTAGGGACTCCCGAATCCACAGATACGCAGTATTTT
TRBJ1-1	-	TRBV12-5	-	CASGLEQGIEAFF	TGTGCTAGTGGTTTAGAACAGGGTATAGAAGCTTTCTTT
TRBJ1-1	-	TRBV10-2	-	CASSYNENTEAFF	TGCGCCAGCAGTTACAACGAGAACACTGAAGCTTTCTTT
TRBJ1-4	-	TRBV19	TRBD1	CASSISGTGDEKLFF	TGTGCCAGTAGTATAAGCGGGACAGGGGATGAAAAACTGTTTTTT
TRBJ1-4	once	TRBV29-1	-	CSITSGEKLFF	TGCAGCATCACGAGTGGTGAAAAACTGTTTTTT
TRBJ1-3	-	TRBV9	TRBD1	CASSATGGSGNTIYF	TGTGCCAGCAGCGCGACAGGGGGCTCTGGAAACACCATATATTTT
TRBJ2-7	once	TRBV10-3	TRBD1	CAIRTGTEQYF	TGTGCCATCAGGACAGGGACCGAGCAGTACTTC
TRBJ2-3	-	TRBV24-1	TRBD2	CATSDPGLAGGHRSTDTQYF	TGTGCCACCAGTGACCCGGGACTAGCGGGGGGGCATCGAAGCACAGATACGCAGTATTTT
TRBJ1-5	-	TRBV7-2	-	CASSLGGENQPQHF	TGTGCCAGCTCCTTGGGGGGGGAGAATCAGCCCCAGCATTTT
TRBJ2-2	-	TRBV19	-	CASSILRGYTGELFF	TGTGCCAGTAGTATACTTAGGGGGTACACCGGGGAGCTGTTTTTT
TRBJ1-5	-	TRBV6-5	-	CASSPGTISNQPQHF	TGTGCCAGCAGCCCAGGGACTATTAGCAATCAGCCCCAGCATTTT
TRBJ1-2	-	TRBV6-5	TRBD1	CASSYSPGTGSYGYTF	TGTGCCAGCAGTTATAGTCCCGGGACAGGGTCCTATGGCTACACCTTC
TRBJ2-2	-	TRBV15	-	CATSRDQGRNTGELFF	TGTGCCACCAGCAGAGATCAGGGCAGGAACACCGGGGAGCTGTTTTTT